These 5 T cell receptor beta chains were sequenced from one sample in a study of blood T cell repertoires in COVID-19. The method was immunoSEQ multiplex PCR; TCRdb's version includes in-frame clones alone and lacks a portion of them. The sample contains 150,000 to 200,000 clones, 75% to 90% of which appear only once. The sequencing input was PBMCs or T cells enriched from blood (not recorded which). Receptors originate from a man between 65 and 85 years old who had been exposed to COVID-19.

The chain carries TRBV3-1 (or the pseudogene TRBV3-2) and TRBJ2-7; TRBD1 matches at 7 bases. The V gene end was trimmed by 3 bases and the J gene end by 4 bases; junction bases not matched to a gene: 9. CDR3 length: 15 amino acids. Per germline, CDR1 LGHDT and CDR2 YNNKEL (reference sequence). CDR3 loop: CASSQKDRALYEQYF. The CDR3 DNA is TGTGCCAGCAGCCAGAAAGACAGGGCTCTGTACGAGCAGTACTTC.

The chain carries TRBV19 and TRBJ2-7; the D gene is possibly TRBD1 (6 bases). Deletions cut 5 bases from V and 0 bases from J, with 17 bases between. Germline V gene data show CDR1 as LNHDA and CDR2 as SQIVND (reference sequence). The CDR3 is 16 residues long. CDR3 residues: CASSFSGTFSSYEQYF. The CDR3 DNA reads as TGTGCCAGTAGTTTCTCCGGGACATTCAGCTCCTACGAGCAGTACTTC.

The V gene is TRBV14, the J gene TRBJ2-2, with 12 bases aligning to TRBD2. CDR3 length: 17 residues. Germline V gene lookup returns CDR1 SGHDN and CDR2 FVKESK. V dropped 6 bases and J dropped 1; count of bases not matched to a gene: 6. This CDR3 is CASSPLAGGQNTGELFF. CDR3 nucleotide sequence: TGTGCCAGCAGTCCTCTAGCGGGAGGGCAGAACACCGGGGAGCTGTTTTTT.

The chain employs TRBV29-1 and TRBJ1-2; possibly TRBD1 for D (5 bases). Germline-derived CDR1 and CDR2 are SQVTM and ANQGSEA. The ends were cut back, 0 bases at V and 4 bases at J, with 15 bases in the middle. The CDR3 is 15 amino acids. The CDR3 loop reads CSVEDPAGLAYGYTF. CDR3 coding DNA: TGCAGCGTTGAAGATCCCGCGGGACTCGCCTATGGCTACACCTTC.

V and J are TRBV11-2 and TRBJ2-3; possibly TRBD2 for D (6 bases). V lost 2 bases and J 1 base, leaving 16 bases between the germline ends. The CDR3 is 17 residues long. Per germline, CDR1 SGHAT and CDR2 FQNNGV. This chain's CDR3 is CASSLWSSSGGTDTQYF. The CDR3 coding sequence is TGTGCCAGCAGCTTATGGTCTAGCTCGGGGGGCACAGATACGCAGTATTTT.